This record concerns one TCR beta chain sequence. Its recognized antigen is unknown. No base quality information exists; no much larger clone differs at one position. The identical CDR3 is also encoded by other nucleotide sequences in the sample. This sample is drawn from a study of OX40 agonist ivuxolimab in advanced cancers. About the study as a whole: The costimulatory receptor OX40 (CD134) was targeted by ivuxolimab, a fully human IgG2 agonistic monoclonal antibody. Intravenous ivuxolimab was administered to patients every 2 weeks at six dose levels: 0.01, 0.1, 0.3, 1.5, 3 and 10 mg/kg. The point of sequencing TCRbeta in the periphery was to test whether ivuxolimab changed TCR sequence diversity and drove clonal T-cell expansion. Prior anti-PD-1, anti-PD-L1 or anti-CTLA-4 therapy was permitted, and 30% to 50% of dose-escalation patients had received checkpoint inhibitors. Three dose-escalation patients achieved partial responses, one with hepatocellular carcinoma and two with cutaneous melanoma. A male proportion of about 79% and a mean age of roughly 58 years, ranging from about 23 to 90, were recorded for the dose-escalation cohort. The paper covers the monotherapy dose-escalation part of the phase I ivuxolimab trial, which included N of about 51 patients. Of the roughly 51 patients in dose escalation, some 19 had hepatocellular carcinoma, roughly 15 had melanoma, 9 had renal cell carcinoma and 9 had head and neck cancer. On the study overall, not on this receptor specifically: Clonal expansion of both CD4+ and CD8+ blood T cells was observed from baseline to week 6 at doses 0.1 to 3.0 mg/kg. After ivuxolimab, more expanded clones were found on average in CD8+ T cells than in CD4+ T cells. Which antigens the clonally expanded peripheral T cells were specific for was not determined. Low levels of normalized T-cell clonal expansion were also seen in some nonresponding patients. In the 0.1-3.0 mg/kg groups, partial responders were among the patients with the lowest normalized peripheral clonal expansion, particularly in CD8+ T cells.

Patients with a history of autoimmune disease or receiving systemic immunosuppression were excluded from the trial. Peripheral blood for TCR sequencing was collected from all dose cohorts at baseline, on cycle 4 day 1, and on cycle 7 day 1. The samples were drawn from a first-in-human, open-label, multicenter phase I dose-escalation trial of ivuxolimab. Adults with locally advanced or metastatic melanoma, renal cell, hepatocellular, or head and neck squamous cell carcinoma were enrolled in the trial. Before TCR sequencing, CD4+ and CD8+ T cells were separately sorted from peripheral blood. The germline V gene (reference sequence) specifies SEHNR as CDR1 and FQNEAQ as CDR2. Inclusive of the bounding cysteine and phenylalanine, the CDR3 is 12 residues long. Only the CDR3 region is kept as DNA, spanning 36 bases read in frame from base 1. The junction shows trimming of 4 bases on V and 3 bases on J, plus 7 bases between the germline ends.

Genomic DNA was extracted from sorted cells for sequencing of the TCRbeta CDR3 region. The immunoSEQ Assay was used for sequencing of TCRbeta CDR3 regions. In TCRdb, the immuneACCESS table is reduced to in-frame sequences with V and J assigned. These tables do not hold every clone; where another copy was compared, an unresolved V gene accounts for under half, and the others remain unexplained. The sample profile shows about 55,000 clones; 86% of them were found once. The ten largest account for about 12% of the sample. Rearrangement joined TRBV7-9 to TRBJ2-7; the D gene is not confidently resolved. The sequenced sample was CD4+ or CD8+ T cells sorted from blood, obtained in a trial of the OX40 agonist ivuxolimab. The source is an adult with an advanced solid tumor such as melanoma, head and neck, liver or kidney cancer. The CDR3 region has the sequence CASSSRNYEQYF. The sequenced DNA: TGTGCCAGCAGCTCCCGAAACTACGAGCAGTACTTC.